This TCR beta chain was recorded in a study of cytotoxic CD8 clonotypes in ibrutinib-treated CLL. Looked up from germline, CDR1 is MNHEY and CDR2 is SVGAGI. Trimming left V 2 bases short and J 5 bases short, with 6 bases between. This CDR3 has 13 amino acids. Sequenced by immunoSEQ multiplex PCR; TCRdb stores in-frame clones only, minus some. Of fewer than 35,000 clones in the sample, roughly 69% are singletons; the top ten hold 45% to 65%. This clone showed up just a few times. This TCR was sampled from a human donor with chronic lymphocytic leukemia. The V and J genes are TRBV6-5 and TRBJ2-2; D is unresolved. The material sequenced was PBMCs, taken after 24 months of ibrutinib treatment. DNA for the CDR3: TGTGCCAGCAGTTACCGGAAAACCGGGGAGCTGTTTTTT. Encoded protein: CASSYRKTGELFF.